One sample yielded the 20 T cell receptor beta chains listed below, sequenced in a study of OX40 agonist ivuxolimab in advanced cancers. Sequencing used immunoSEQ multiplex PCR; TCRdb keeps in-frame clones, though not all of them. Of 40,000 or so clones listed, about 84% are singletons. This specimen was CD4+ or CD8+ T cells sorted from blood, taken in a trial of the OX40 agonist ivuxolimab. The receptors shown here come from an adult with an advanced solid tumor such as melanoma, head and neck, liver or kidney cancer.

The gene calls are TRBV11-2 and TRBJ2-3, with D unresolved. Trimming stripped 5 bases from V and 1 base from J, with 10 bases between. The CDR3 is made up of 14 amino acids. The germline V gene has CDR1 SGHAT and CDR2 FQNNGV. The CDR3 DNA sequence: TGTGCCAGCAGCCCTGACGGACGCACAGATACGCAGTATTTT. Amino acids: CASSPDGRTDTQYF.

The rearrangement links TRBV20-1 to TRBJ2-7; no reliable D call. Looked up from germline, CDR1 is DFQATT and CDR2 is SNEGSKA (reference sequence). The CDR3 contains 11 residues. V shed 3 bases and J shed 5 bases, with 8 bases lying between them. The chain's CDR3 is CSASLLNEQYF. The DNA of the CDR3 is TGCAGTGCTAGTCTACTAAACGAGCAGTACTTC.

The chain has TRBV6-5 and TRBJ2-3; 10 positions match TRBD2. Per germline, CDR1 MNHEY and CDR2 SVGAGI. Trimming cost V 6 bases and J 4 bases; bases outside gene matches: 7. This CDR3 spans 15 amino acids. The CDR3: CASRNPSGGADTQYF. CDR3 bases: TGTGCCAGCAGGAACCCTAGCGGGGGTGCAGATACGCAGTATTTT.

The chain links TRBV2 to TRBJ2-7, with 9 nucleotides matching TRBD2. Germline values: CDR1 SNHLY, CDR2 FYNNEI. This CDR3 is 13 amino acids long. V shed 6 bases, J shed 7 bases, and the junction held 7 bases outside the gene matches. CDR3 DNA sequence: TGTGCCAGCAGGGTAGCGGGAGTGGGTGAGCAGTACTTC. It translates to CASRVAGVGEQYF.

This chain joins TRBV7-9 and TRBJ2-7; D gene uncertain. V was clipped by 3 bases and J by 7 bases, with 7 bases between them. Germline CDR1 is SEHNR and CDR2 is FQNEAQ (reference sequence). The CDR3 is 11 amino acids. DNA for the CDR3: TGTGCCAGCAGCTTGTCCAGGGAGCAGTACTTC. Encoded protein: CASSLSREQYF. Combining the CDR3 with reference TRBV7-9 and TRBJ2-7 gives the whole variable domain DTGVSQNPRHKITKRGQNVTFRCDPISEHNRLYWYRQTLGQGPEFLTYFQNEAQLEKSRLLSDRFSAERPKGSFSTLEIQRTEQGDSAMYLCASSLSREQYFGPGTRLTVT.

This clone appeared a single time. The chain is built from TRBV27 and TRBJ2-7; D ambiguous. The germline CDR1 and CDR2 sequences are MNHEY and SMNVEV (reference sequence). Trimming cost V 3 bases and J 4 bases, with 13 bases left between them. This CDR3 has 14 residues. The CDR3, as DNA: TGTGCCAGCAGTTTCCCGGACCGCATATACGAGCAGTACTTC. This encodes CASSFPDRIYEQYF.

V and J are TRBV4-2 and TRBJ1-1, with D perhaps matching TRBD1 (6 bases). Trimming left V 0 bases short and J 5 bases short, with 16 bases between. This CDR3 spans 16 amino acids. Germline V gives CDR1 LGHNA, CDR2 YNFKEQ. This CDR3 reads CASSQEVRGDMTEAFF. For the CDR3, the DNA is TGTGCCAGCAGCCAAGAAGTGCGGGGGGACATGACTGAAGCTTTCTTT.

This clone was detected once. The chain recombines TRBV2 with TRBJ2-5; 9 bases are shared with TRBD2. Trimming at V came to 7 bases and at J to 4 bases, leaving 4 bases not matched to a gene. Germline lookup yields CDR1 SNHLY and CDR2 FYNNEI. The CDR3 extends over 13 amino acids. Here the CDR3 reads CASMGREGETQYF. In nucleotides, the CDR3 is TGTGCCAGCATGGGGCGGGAGGGAGAGACCCAGTACTTC.

The V gene is TRBV7-2, the J gene TRBJ1-3, with D hard to call. This CDR3 is built from 14 residues. Germline V gene lookup returns CDR1 SGHTA and CDR2 FQGNSA. Trimming shortened V by 5 bases and J by 8 bases, and 16 bases separated the two germline ends. The CDR3, as DNA: TGTGCCAGCAGCCTAGGTATCTCTAGAGACACCATATATTTT. As protein: CASSLGISRDTIYF. Looking up the rest from reference TRBV7-2 and TRBJ1-3 gives the full variable domain: GAGVSQSPSNKVTEKGKDVELRCDPISGHTALYWYRQSLGQGLEFLIYFQGNSAPDKSGLPSDRFSAERTGGSVSTLTIQRTQQEDSAVYLCASSLGISRDTIYFGEGSWLTVV.

This clone occurred a few times. The junction departs from the called germline gene at one end, perhaps through a read error. The V and J genes are TRBV7-7 and TRBJ2-3, with D possibly matching TRBD2 (6 bases). The germline gives CDR1 SSHAT, CDR2 FNYEAQ (reference sequence). This CDR3 contains 14 residues. Here the CDR3 reads CASSRGGSTDTQYF. The CDR3, as DNA: TGTGCTAGCAGCCGTGGAGGGAGCACAGATACGCAGTATTTT.

For the CDR3, the DNA is TGTGCCAGCAGTAACGACATGAACTATGGCTACACCTTC. Translation gives CASSNDMNYGYTF. The J gene is TRBJ1-2, the V gene TRBV6-5; D is unresolved. The V end lost 5 bases, the J end lost 2 bases, and 9 bases lay between the germline ends. Looked up from germline, CDR1 is MNHEY and CDR2 is SVGAGI. The CDR3 sequence is 13 residues long.

CDR3 nucleotide sequence: TGTGCCAGCAGCTGGAGTAGCGGGACGGGCAGCAATGAGCAGTTCTTC. Translation: CASSWSSGTGSNEQFF. J is TRBJ2-1 and V is TRBV11-3, with 8 nucleotides matching TRBD2. Germline loops: CDR1 SGHNT, CDR2 YENEEA. This CDR3 region has 16 residues. V trimming: 4 bases; J trimming: 6 bases; junction bases outside the gene matches: 11.

This clone showed up just once. The chain employs TRBV12-5 and TRBJ2-1; D is possibly TRBD1 (6 bases). Trimming removed 0 bases at V and 8 bases at J, with 17 bases between. Germline loops: CDR1 LGHNT, CDR2 FRNRAP. The CDR3 is 16 amino acids. The CDR3 protein is CASGLVRGIRRHEQFF. CDR3 in DNA: TGTGCTAGTGGTTTGGTAAGGGGGATAAGGCGCCATGAGCAGTTCTTC. Full variable domain (remainder filled in from reference TRBV12-5 and TRBJ2-1): DARVTQTPRHKVTEMGQEVTMRCQPILGHNTVFWYRQTMMQGLELLAYFRNRAPLDDSGMPKDRFSAEMPDATLATLKIQPSEPRDSAVYFCASGLVRGIRRHEQFFGPGTRLTVL.

This clone appeared a few times. The chain links TRBV5-6 to TRBJ1-2; no reliable D call. Germline CDR1 reads SGHDT; CDR2 reads YYEEEE. V was pared by 2 bases and J by 7 bases, with 9 bases between. The CDR3 is 12 amino acids. The CDR3 nucleotides are TGTGCCAGCAGCTTATGGGAATCTGGCTACACCTTC. It translates to CASSLWESGYTF.

For the CDR3, the DNA is TGCGCCAGCAGCCACCAGGCAGGGATGAATTCACCCCTCCACTTT. This encodes CASSHQAGMNSPLHF. The chain joins TRBV4-3 to TRBJ1-6; a possible D gene is TRBD1 (5 bases). This CDR3 has 15 residues. Germline CDR1 is LGHNA and CDR2 is YSLEER. V lost 3 bases, J lost 7 bases, and 13 bases lay in between.

The V gene is TRBV10-1, the J gene TRBJ2-3; D might be TRBD2 (6 bases). V shed 2 bases and J shed 2 bases, with 11 bases lying between them. This CDR3 is built from 15 residues. Germline V CDR1 and CDR2: WNHNN, SYGVQD (reference sequence). CDR3 region: CASSEERADTDTQYF. CDR3 in DNA: TGCGCCAGCAGTGAGGAGCGGGCCGACACAGATACGCAGTATTTT.

There are a few counts of this clone. This sequence joins TRBV9 and TRBJ1-6; 9 nucleotides line up with TRBD1. Germline V gene data show CDR1 as SGDLS and CDR2 as YYNGEE. The CDR3 extends over 17 amino acids. The J segment lost 8 bases and the V segment lost 3 bases, leaving 12 bases of the junction unmatched. The CDR3 spells CASSAIGTGTGHSPLHF. The CDR3 region has the DNA TGTGCCAGCAGCGCCATTGGGACAGGGACAGGTCATTCACCCCTCCACTTT.

The J gene is TRBJ1-1, the V gene TRBV18; TRBD1 aligns across 7 bases. CDR3 length equals 17 residues. Germline values: CDR1 KGHSH, CDR2 LQKENI. V lost 6 bases to trimming and J lost 7 bases; unmatched junction nucleotides: 20. The CDR3 DNA reads as TGTGCCAGCTCCCCTTCATCGAGGGGGCATCGAGCGGGTGAAGCTTTCTTT. This sequence encodes CASSPSSRGHRAGEAFF.

The chain joins TRBV9 to TRBJ2-7; 9 positions agree with TRBD1. Unmatched junction bases numbered 5, after V lost 3 bases and J lost 4 bases. Germline V gene sequence: CDR1 SGDLS, CDR2 YYNGEE. The CDR3 sequence is 14 residues long. The CDR3 spells CASSAGTGLYEQYF. Here the CDR3 DNA reads TGTGCCAGCAGCGCAGGGACAGGGCTTTACGAGCAGTACTTC.

The gene calls are TRBV6-1 and TRBJ1-2, with D unclear. The CDR3 extends over 15 amino acids. CDR1 MNHNS and CDR2 SASEGT come from the germline V gene. V lost 0 bases and J lost 6, with 14 bases in between. The CDR3 DNA follows: TGTGCCAGCAGTGAAGCGATATCAGTATCTCATGGCTACACCTTC. It specifies CASSEAISVSHGYTF.